The 25 T cell receptor beta chains in this list originate from one sample, sequenced in a study of T-cell memory formation after mild COVID-19. TCRdb fed the 5' RACE reads into MiXCR, producing one record per CDR3 protein. The sample comprises fewer than 300,000 distinct CDR3 sequences, more than 15% of which are singletons, and under 25% rests with the top ten. The source material was PBMCs or a T cell subset sorted from them (not recorded which). These receptors were collected from a man aged 18 to 30 who had mild COVID-19 (a few samples of this study predate the infection). Cell type and time point are not known.

This clonotype was detected a few times. V gene TRBV6-5 combines with J gene TRBJ2-3; perhaps D is TRBD1 or TRBD2 (6 bases each). Germline CDR1 reads MNHEY; CDR2 reads SVGAGI. The CDR3 length is 14 residues. V shed 6 bases and J shed 5 bases, with 15 bases lying between them. CDR3 in amino acids: CASSRQAGGDTQYF. DNA of the CDR3: TGTGCCAGCAGCCGACAGGCCGGGGGAGATACGCAGTATTTT.

The chain recombines TRBV7-8 with TRBJ2-7, with D unclear. The V end lost 2 bases, the J end lost 3 bases, and 8 bases lay between the germline ends. Germline V lookup: CDR1 SGHVS, CDR2 FQNEAQ. This CDR3 contains 13 residues. The CDR3 spells CASSLRRNYEQYV. The CDR3 DNA reads TGTGCCAGCAGCTTACGGCGGAACTACGAGCAGTACGTC.

V is TRBV4-3 and J is TRBJ2-7, with TRBD2 matching 9 bases. V lost 5 bases, J lost 7 bases, and 12 bases stayed unmatched. CDR1 and CDR2 from the germline V gene are LGHNA and YSLEER. The CDR3 spans 15 residues. CDR3 sequence: CASSLSGGTPREQYF. The CDR3 DNA sequence: TGCGCCAGCAGCTTGAGCGGGGGGACCCCTCGGGAGCAGTACTTC.

This chain links TRBV18 with TRBJ1-5, with TRBD1 as a possible D gene (5 bases). This CDR3 is 14 amino acids long. Per germline, CDR1 KGHSH and CDR2 LQKENI. Trimming removed 2 bases at V and 4 bases at J, with 9 bases between. The CDR3 region has the DNA TGTGCCAGCTCACCAAACGGGGGGAATCAGCCCCAGCATTTT. This encodes CASSPNGGNQPQHF. Full variable domain (remainder filled in from reference TRBV18 and TRBJ1-5): NAGVMQNPRHLVRRRGQEARLRCSPMKGHSHVYWYRQLPEEGLKFMVYLQKENIIDESGMPKERFSAEFPKEGPSILRIQQVVRGDSAAYFCASSPNGGNQPQHFGDGTRLSIL.

This clonotype was recorded a few times. V and J are TRBV9 and TRBJ2-1; D unresolved. Germline values: CDR1 SGDLS, CDR2 YYNGEE. This CDR3 is built from 15 residues. V was shortened by 0 bases and J by 0 bases, with 7 bases between the two germline ends. Here the CDR3 DNA reads TGTGCCAGCAGCGTAGCGCCTGGCTCCTACAATGAGCAGTTCTTC. It yields the protein CASSVAPGSYNEQFF.

This clonotype was observed a few times. The junction departs from germline at one end; a sequencing error may be responsible. This chain connects TRBV28 to TRBJ2-1; no definite D call. CDR3 size: 11 residues. The germline gives CDR1 MDHEN, CDR2 SYDVKM. This CDR3 reads CASSLSGEEFF. As DNA, the CDR3 is TGTGCCAGCAGTTTATCGGGTGAGGAGTTCTTC.

This chain links TRBV4-3 with TRBJ2-3, with 11 nucleotides matching TRBD2. Trimming cost V 3 bases and J 10 bases; bases outside gene matches: 9. CDR1 and CDR2 from the germline V gene are LGHNA and YSLEER. This CDR3 has 15 residues. In DNA form, the CDR3 reads TGCGCCAGCAGCCAGGTAGCGGGGGGGCGAGAAGCGCAGTATTTT. Its translation: CASSQVAGGREAQYF.

The V and J genes are TRBV5-1 and TRBJ2-1, with D perhaps matching TRBD1 (6 bases). Germline assignment: CDR1 SGHRS and CDR2 YFSETQ. V was trimmed by 1 base and J by 6 bases, leaving 17 bases between them. CDR3 length equals 16 residues. The CDR3 sequence is CASSLRGTRLLNEQFF. CDR3 coding DNA: TGCGCCAGCAGCTTGAGGGGGACCCGGTTGCTCAATGAGCAGTTCTTC.

This clonotype turned up a few times. This chain's CDR3 is CASSRWREETQYF. The CDR3 DNA reads as TGTGCCAGCAGCCGGTGGAGGGAAGAGACCCAGTACTTC. The rearrangement joins TRBV28 to TRBJ2-5, with TRBD2 as a possible D gene (6 bases). CDR1 and CDR2 (germline): MDHEN, SYDVKM. Trimming shortened V by 6 bases and J by 3 bases, and 11 bases separated the two germline ends. CDR3 length: 13 residues.

The genes are TRBV7-2 and TRBJ1-5, with TRBD1 as a possible D gene (5 bases). Germline V gene lookup returns CDR1 SGHTA and CDR2 FQGNSA. CDR3 size: 15 residues. Deletions cut 1 base from V and 5 bases from J, with 12 bases between. This chain's CDR3 is CASSLEGRVDQPQHF. The CDR3 nucleotides read TGTGCCAGCAGCTTAGAGGGGAGAGTGGATCAGCCCCAGCATTTT.

The CDR3 protein is CASSSWRTHYEQYF. Here the CDR3 DNA reads TGTGCCAGCAGCTCTTGGAGGACACACTACGAGCAGTACTTC. The chain couples TRBV7-9 to TRBJ2-7; either TRBD1 or TRBD2 may supply D (5 bases each). The CDR3 contains 14 residues. Per germline, CDR1 SEHNR and CDR2 FQNEAQ (reference sequence). V gave up 4 bases and J gave up 3 bases, with 13 bases separating them.

CDR3 bases: TGCGCCAGCAGCCCGCGGGGGCTTAGGGAGGCAGGGCGTTCACCCCTCCACTTT. It translates to CASSPRGLREAGRSPLHF. This chain joins TRBV5-1 and TRBJ1-6; D perhaps matches TRBD1 (6 bases). Trimming shortened V by 4 bases and J by 9 bases, and 26 bases separated the two germline ends. This CDR3 contains 18 residues. CDR1 SGHRS and CDR2 YFSETQ come from the germline V gene.

This clonotype was seen a handful of times. The chain employs TRBV10-3 and TRBJ2-7; 9 bases agree with TRBD1. This CDR3 has 14 amino acids. Germline lookup yields CDR1 ENHRY and CDR2 SYGVKD. The V and J ends lost 6 bases and 6 bases, in that order; junction bases with no gene match: 9. In DNA, the CDR3 is TGTGCCATCAGAGGGTTCGGGACAGGGACCGAGCAGTACTTC. Amino acids: CAIRGFGTGTEQYF.

The rearrangement links TRBV7-2 to TRBJ2-5, with D perhaps assigned TRBD1 or TRBD2 (5 bases each). Trimming took off 5 bases at V and 5 bases at J, with 12 bases between the two ends. CDR3 size: 13 residues. Germline V gives CDR1 SGHTA, CDR2 FQGNSA. DNA for the CDR3: TGTGCCAGCAGCCCCAACCGGGGCGAGACCCAGTACTTC. Protein sequence: CASSPNRGETQYF.

This clonotype was seen repeatedly, ten times or more. The chain is built from TRBV7-2 and TRBJ2-3; D perhaps matches TRBD1 (5 bases). The CDR3 length is 12 residues. Germline values: CDR1 SGHTA, CDR2 FQGNSA. Trimming shortened V by 3 bases and J by 6 bases, and 7 bases separated the two germline ends. CDR3 residues: CASSLYRDTQYF. CDR3 sequence (DNA): TGTGCCAGCAGCTTGTACAGGGATACGCAGTATTTT.

This clonotype was seen many times. The rearrangement joins TRBV6-5 to TRBJ2-2, with TRBD2 identical over 8 bases. V shed 5 bases and J 0 bases; nucleotides not matched to a gene: 5. The CDR3 has 16 amino acids. The germline V gene encodes CDR1 MNHEY and CDR2 SVGAGI. The CDR3 sequence: CASSRAGATNTGELFF. The CDR3 bases are TGTGCCAGCAGTCGAGCGGGGGCCACGAACACCGGGGAGCTGTTTTTT.

This clonotype was counted between two and nine times. J is TRBJ1-5 and V is TRBV7-9, with 7 nucleotides matching TRBD1. The J segment lost 6 bases and the V segment lost 5 bases, leaving 10 bases of the junction unmatched. The CDR3 runs to 15 residues. Germline CDR1 SEHNR, CDR2 FQNEAQ (reference sequence). In DNA, the CDR3 is TGTGCCAGCAGCGAGACTACAGGGGCCTTTCAGCCCCAGCATTTT. It encodes CASSETTGAFQPQHF.

The chain links TRBV9 to TRBJ1-2, with D possibly being TRBD1 (5 bases). V lost 1 base and J 0 bases, leaving 13 bases between the germline ends. The CDR3 spans 16 residues. CDR1 is SGDLS, CDR2 YYNGEE, per germline. CDR3 DNA: TGTGCCAGCAGCGTAACTGGGACGGAGGCTAACTATGGCTACACCTTC. The encoded protein is CASSVTGTEANYGYTF.

This clonotype was recorded a few times. The rearrangement uses TRBV9 and TRBJ2-3; 10 bases are a match to TRBD2. CDR3 size: 15 residues. J lost 1 base, V lost 5 bases, and 4 bases had no gene match. Germline V CDR1 and CDR2: SGDLS, YYNGEE. The CDR3, as DNA: TGTGCCAGCAGTACTAGCGGGGTGGGCACAGATACGCAGTATTTT. Residues: CASSTSGVGTDTQYF.

This clonotype has a handful of counts. The chain carries TRBV20-1 and TRBJ2-1, with 7 bases identical to TRBD2. The CDR3 length is 15 residues. V shed 6 bases and J 7 bases; nucleotides not matched to a gene: 15. In germline, CDR1 is DFQATT, CDR2 SNEGSKA (reference sequence). The CDR3 DNA reads as TGCAGTGCCCCCTATCTGGGGGGAGGGAAAAATGAGCAGTTCTTC. As protein: CSAPYLGGGKNEQFF.

J is TRBJ1-3 and V is TRBV20-1; D gene uncertain. Germline V CDR1 and CDR2: DFQATT, SNEGSKA (reference sequence). The CDR3 extends over 14 amino acids. Trimming took off 2 bases at V and 0 bases at J, with 8 bases between the two ends. CDR3 bases: TGCAGTGCTAGAATGGCAGCCTCTGGAAACACCATATATTTT. As protein: CSARMAASGNTIYF.

There are a few counts of this clonotype. The chain is built from TRBV7-7 and TRBJ2-2; possibly TRBD1 for D (6 bases). V was trimmed by 5 bases and J by 3 bases, leaving 19 bases between them. The germline gives CDR1 SSHAT, CDR2 FNYEAQ (reference sequence). The CDR3 spans 17 residues. The CDR3 sequence is CASSPRQGNCYTGELFF. The DNA of the CDR3 is TGTGCCAGCAGCCCCCGGCAGGGGAATTGTTACACCGGGGAGCTGTTTTTT.

V and J are TRBV7-2 and TRBJ1-1, with 8 bases matching TRBD1. Germline CDR1 is SGHTA and CDR2 is FQGNSA. The CDR3 spans 13 residues. The V gene end was trimmed by 2 bases and the J gene end by 7 bases; junction bases not matched to a gene: 3. The CDR3 reads CASSLQGAGEAFF. CDR3 bases: TGTGCCAGCAGCTTACAGGGGGCGGGTGAAGCTTTCTTT.

This clonotype was observed many times. CDR3 nucleotide sequence: TGTGCTAGTGGTACCACAGGGAGGGTAACCAATGAGCAGTTCTTC. Translation gives CASGTTGRVTNEQFF. V usage is TRBV12-5 and J usage is TRBJ2-1; tentatively, D is TRBD2 (7 bases). V was shortened by 5 bases and J by 6 bases, with 17 bases between the two germline ends. Germline V gives CDR1 LGHNT, CDR2 FRNRAP. The CDR3 is 15 amino acids.

This clonotype was counted only a few times. This rearrangement joins TRBV6-5 to TRBJ1-2, with TRBD1 identical over 10 bases. The CDR3 is 15 amino acids. The V and J ends lost 0 bases and 7 bases, in that order; junction bases with no gene match: 5. CDR1 is MNHEY, CDR2 SVGAGI, per germline. The CDR3 coding sequence is TGTGCCAGCAGTTACTCGGGACAGGGGAAGGCTGGCTACACCTTC. Translating gives CASSYSGQGKAGYTF.